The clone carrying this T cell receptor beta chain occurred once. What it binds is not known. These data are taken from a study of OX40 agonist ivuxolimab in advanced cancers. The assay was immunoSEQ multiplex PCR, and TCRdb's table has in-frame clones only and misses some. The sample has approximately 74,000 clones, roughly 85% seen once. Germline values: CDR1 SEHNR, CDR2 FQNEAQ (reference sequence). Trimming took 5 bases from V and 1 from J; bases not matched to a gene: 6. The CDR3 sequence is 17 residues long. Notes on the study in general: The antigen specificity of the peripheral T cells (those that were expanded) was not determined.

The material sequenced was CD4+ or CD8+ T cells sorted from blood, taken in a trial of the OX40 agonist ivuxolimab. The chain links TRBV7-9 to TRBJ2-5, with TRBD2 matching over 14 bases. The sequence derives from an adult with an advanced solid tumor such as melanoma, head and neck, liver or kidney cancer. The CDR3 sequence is CASSQTGLAGAQETQYF. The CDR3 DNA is TGTGCCAGCAGCCAAACGGGACTAGCGGGAGCCCAAGAGACCCAGTACTTC.